Listed below are T cell receptor beta chains from one sample, sequenced in a study of cytomegalovirus exposure and HLA in healthy donors. Assay: immunoSEQ multiplex PCR; the TCRdb copy retains only in-frame clones and omits some. The table lists some 140,000 clones, 75% of them singletons, with roughly 3.1% in the top ten. Sequencing used PBMCs. All receptors derive from a man aged 30-40 years in good health and CMV-seronegative. CDR3s include the opening cysteine and the closing phenylalanine or tryptophan. D genes are given only for firm matches. Size values are once, few and many counts, or a class for expanded clones, and some rows have none.

v_gene: TRBV6-5
d_gene: -
abundance: -
j_gene: TRBJ2-2
CDR3nt: TGTGCCAGCAGTTACGACGGGAGGAACACCGGGGAGCTGTTTTTT
CDR3aa: CASSYDGRNTGELFF

v_gene: TRBV28
d_gene: -
abundance: -
j_gene: TRBJ1-5
CDR3nt: TGTGCCAGCATCGAGGGTGCGGGACTTTCTAGCAATCAGCCCCAGCATTTT
CDR3aa: CASIEGAGLSSNQPQHF

v_gene: TRBV6-1
d_gene: TRBD2
abundance: -
j_gene: TRBJ2-7
CDR3nt: TGTGCCAGCCAACGAATCGAGCGGGAGGGCCATGAGCAGTACTTC
CDR3aa: CASQRIEREGHEQYF

v_gene: TRBV30
d_gene: -
abundance: -
j_gene: TRBJ1-5
CDR3nt: TGTGCCTGGAGTGACACACAGGCACAGCCCCAGCATTTT
CDR3aa: CAWSDTQAQPQHF

v_gene: TRBV6-1
d_gene: TRBD1
abundance: -
j_gene: TRBJ2-7
CDR3nt: TGTGCCATACGACAGGGGGGGACCTACGAGCAGTACTTC
CDR3aa: CAIRQGGTYEQYF

v_gene: TRBV30
d_gene: -
abundance: -
j_gene: TRBJ1-2
CDR3nt: TGTGCCTGGAGTGTAAAGCAGGGTACGGGCTACACCTTC
CDR3aa: CAWSVKQGTGYTF

v_gene: TRBV5-1
d_gene: TRBD2
abundance: once
j_gene: TRBJ2-7
CDR3nt: TGCGCCAGCAGCTTGACTAGCGGGGGGGCCAGAGAGCAGTACTTC
CDR3aa: CASSLTSGGAREQYF

v_gene: TRBV5-4
d_gene: TRBD2
abundance: -
j_gene: TRBJ2-1
CDR3nt: TGTGCCAGCAGCTTGGAAAGCGGGGGGTACAATGAGCAGTTCTTC
CDR3aa: CASSLESGGYNEQFF

v_gene: TRBV11-3
d_gene: -
abundance: -
j_gene: TRBJ2-2
CDR3nt: TGTGCCAGCAGCCGGGGCACCGGGGAGCTGTTTTTT
CDR3aa: CASSRGTGELFF

v_gene: TRBV25-1
d_gene: TRBD2
abundance: few
j_gene: TRBJ2-2
CDR3nt: TGTGCCAGCAGTGCGGGACTAGAGAACACCGGGGAGCTGTTTTTT
CDR3aa: CASSAGLENTGELFF

v_gene: TRBV13
d_gene: -
abundance: once
j_gene: TRBJ2-7
CDR3nt: TGTGCCAGCAGCTTAGGGACTTCCCCCGAGCAGTACTTC
CDR3aa: CASSLGTSPEQYF

v_gene: TRBV9
d_gene: -
abundance: -
j_gene: TRBJ1-1
CDR3nt: TGTGCCAGCAGCGTAGTACTCGGGGATACTGAAGCTTTCTTT
CDR3aa: CASSVVLGDTEAFF

v_gene: TRBV2
d_gene: -
abundance: -
j_gene: TRBJ2-6
CDR3nt: -
CDR3aa: CASTSEGWSGANVLTF

v_gene: TRBV28
d_gene: -
abundance: -
j_gene: TRBJ1-5
CDR3nt: TGTGCCAGCAGTTTGGGGCCCAATCAGCCCCAGCATTTT
CDR3aa: CASSLGPNQPQHF

v_gene: TRBV5-8
d_gene: TRBD2
abundance: -
j_gene: TRBJ2-5
CDR3nt: TGTGCCAGCAGCGAGGGACTAGCGGGAGGGCGGGAGACCCAGTACTTC
CDR3aa: CASSEGLAGGRETQYF

v_gene: TRBV5-4
d_gene: TRBD1
abundance: -
j_gene: TRBJ2-7
CDR3nt: TGTGCCAGCAGCTGGGACAGATCCTACGAGCAGTACTTC
CDR3aa: CASSWDRSYEQYF

v_gene: TRBV11-3
d_gene: -
abundance: -
j_gene: TRBJ2-7
CDR3nt: TGTGCCAGCAGCGCCTCGGACAGTTCCTACGAGCAGTACTTC
CDR3aa: CASSASDSSYEQYF

v_gene: TRBV11-1
d_gene: -
abundance: -
j_gene: TRBJ2-1
CDR3nt: TGTGCCAGCAGCGAGCGCTACAATGAGCAGTTCTTC
CDR3aa: CASSERYNEQFF

v_gene: TRBV18
d_gene: -
abundance: -
j_gene: TRBJ2-5
CDR3nt: TGTGCCAGCTCACCACCCGGAGAGACCCAGTACTTC
CDR3aa: CASSPPGETQYF

v_gene: TRBV6-5
d_gene: -
abundance: -
j_gene: TRBJ2-4
CDR3nt: TGTGCCAGCAGTCTCGCGGGCAGAGACATTCAGTACTTC
CDR3aa: CASSLAGRDIQYF

v_gene: TRBV29-1
d_gene: TRBD1
abundance: -
j_gene: TRBJ1-1
CDR3nt: TGCAGCCCCGGACAGGTGAACACTGAAGCTTTCTTT
CDR3aa: CSPGQVNTEAFF

v_gene: TRBV11-2
d_gene: -
abundance: -
j_gene: TRBJ2-2
CDR3nt: TGTGCCAGCAGCTTTCCCTTTTCTTGGCGGGGCCACACCGGGGAGCTGTTTTTT
CDR3aa: CASSFPFSWRGHTGELFF

v_gene: TRBV28
d_gene: TRBD1
abundance: once
j_gene: TRBJ2-7
CDR3nt: TGTGCCAGCAGTCTCCGACAGGGTATCGGCGAGCAGTACTTC
CDR3aa: CASSLRQGIGEQYF

v_gene: TRBV27
d_gene: -
abundance: -
j_gene: TRBJ1-3
CDR3nt: TGTGCCAGCAGTCTCCTCTTTGGAAACACCATATATTTT
CDR3aa: CASSLLFGNTIYF

v_gene: TRBV29-1
d_gene: TRBD1
abundance: -
j_gene: TRBJ1-2
CDR3nt: TGCAGCGTTGTACTTACAGGGGGCGTCTATGGCTACACCTTC
CDR3aa: CSVVLTGGVYGYTF

v_gene: TRBV28
d_gene: -
abundance: -
j_gene: TRBJ1-5
CDR3nt: TGTGCCAGCAGTTTAGGATGGAACCGGGGCAATCAGCCCCAGCATTTT
CDR3aa: CASSLGWNRGNQPQHF

v_gene: TRBV10-3
d_gene: TRBD2
abundance: -
j_gene: TRBJ2-2
CDR3nt: TGTGCCATCAGTGGCTTGTATAGCGGGAGGGCTACCGGGGAGCTGTTTTTT
CDR3aa: CAISGLYSGRATGELFF

v_gene: TRBV28
d_gene: TRBD1
abundance: few
j_gene: TRBJ2-7
CDR3nt: TGTGCCAGCAACCTACAGGGGACCTTATCCTACGAGCAGTACTTC
CDR3aa: CASNLQGTLSYEQYF

v_gene: TRBV10-3
d_gene: TRBD1
abundance: -
j_gene: TRBJ1-5
CDR3nt: TGTGCCATCAGTGAGGGACAGGGTAGCAATCAGCCCCAGCATTTT
CDR3aa: CAISEGQGSNQPQHF

v_gene: TRBV7-2
d_gene: -
abundance: -
j_gene: TRBJ1-1
CDR3nt: TGTGCCAGCAGCACCCGCCACCGGGACAACCCGGGAGCTTTCTTT
CDR3aa: CASSTRHRDNPGAFF

v_gene: TRBV15
d_gene: -
abundance: -
j_gene: TRBJ2-5
CDR3nt: TGTGCCACCAGCATTGTCTCTCCAGGGTGGGAGACCCAGTACTTC
CDR3aa: CATSIVSPGWETQYF

v_gene: TRBV4-3
d_gene: TRBD2
abundance: -
j_gene: TRBJ2-1
CDR3nt: TGCGCCAGCAGCCAAGATCGAGCGGGGGCCGCTTTCGATGAGCAGTTCTTC
CDR3aa: CASSQDRAGAAFDEQFF

v_gene: TRBV19
d_gene: -
abundance: -
j_gene: TRBJ1-5
CDR3nt: TGTGCCAGTAGTAACGACGGACTTAGCAATCAGCCCCAGCATTTT
CDR3aa: CASSNDGLSNQPQHF

v_gene: TRBV28
d_gene: -
abundance: once
j_gene: TRBJ2-7
CDR3nt: TGTGCCAGCAGTTTAGAGACGGGTTACGAGCAGTACTTC
CDR3aa: CASSLETGYEQYF

v_gene: TRBV11-1
d_gene: TRBD1
abundance: -
j_gene: TRBJ1-1
CDR3nt: TGTGCCAGCAGCCCAGACAGGGGGTTGAACACTGAAGCTTTCTTT
CDR3aa: CASSPDRGLNTEAFF

v_gene: TRBV4-1
d_gene: -
abundance: few
j_gene: TRBJ2-7
CDR3nt: TGCGCCAGCAGCCAAGCCCAGGGTGGAGTTCGATACGAGCAGTACTTC
CDR3aa: CASSQAQGGVRYEQYF

v_gene: TRBV13
d_gene: TRBD1
abundance: once
j_gene: TRBJ2-1
CDR3nt: TGTGCCAGCAGCTTAGTTGGACAGGGCATCTATGAGCAGTTCTTC
CDR3aa: CASSLVGQGIYEQFF

v_gene: TRBV18
d_gene: -
abundance: -
j_gene: TRBJ2-5
CDR3nt: TGTGCCAGCTCCCTACGGAGGTCGCGGGAAGAGACCCAGTACTTC
CDR3aa: CASSLRRSREETQYF

v_gene: TRBV7-6
d_gene: -
abundance: -
j_gene: TRBJ1-5
CDR3nt: TGTGCCAGCAGCTTGTGGGGGCCGGGGCAGCCCCAGCATTTT
CDR3aa: CASSLWGPGQPQHF

v_gene: TRBV30
d_gene: -
abundance: -
j_gene: TRBJ2-7
CDR3nt: TGTGCCTGGAGTGTAACTCCCTACGAGCAGTACTTC
CDR3aa: CAWSVTPYEQYF

v_gene: TRBV11-2
d_gene: TRBD2
abundance: -
j_gene: TRBJ2-5
CDR3nt: TGTGCCAGCAGTACACTAGCGGGGGTCCAAGAGACCCAGTACTTC
CDR3aa: CASSTLAGVQETQYF

v_gene: TRBV5-6
d_gene: TRBD1
abundance: -
j_gene: TRBJ2-5
CDR3nt: TGTGCCAGCAGCTCCAGGGACAGGGTGGGAGAGACCCAGTACTTC
CDR3aa: CASSSRDRVGETQYF

v_gene: TRBV4-3
d_gene: -
abundance: -
j_gene: TRBJ2-2
CDR3nt: TGCGCCAGCAGCCACCTTGCTCAGACAAACACCGGGGAGCTGTTTTTT
CDR3aa: CASSHLAQTNTGELFF

v_gene: TRBV11-1
d_gene: -
abundance: -
j_gene: TRBJ2-1
CDR3nt: TGTGCCAGCAGCTTAGGGCCCAGGGGCAGGAGTTGGGATGAGCAGTTCTTC
CDR3aa: CASSLGPRGRSWDEQFF

v_gene: TRBV10-1
d_gene: -
abundance: -
j_gene: TRBJ2-3
CDR3nt: TGCGCCAGCAGTGAAGTCGGCCTCCTAGCACGTGATACGCAGTATTTT
CDR3aa: CASSEVGLLARDTQYF